This entry lists 26 T cell receptor beta chains sequenced from one sample in a study of patients and donors after allogeneic stem cell transplantation. TCRdb passed the RT-PCR reads through MiXCR, listing each CDR3 protein once. Among 200,000 to 250,000 distinct CDR3 sequences listed, roughly 14% were seen once. Sequences were obtained from blood, either unsorted or a sorted T cell fraction (not recorded which). The receptor set was obtained from a human donor who was either an allogeneic HSCT recipient or a stem cell or donor lymphocyte infusion donor (not recorded which). It is not recorded whose cells these are; they may come from a transplant donor.

This clonotype was detected only a few times. CDR3 coding DNA: TGTGCCATCAGTGAAGGCCGCAACTCTGGAAACACCATATATTTT. Translation: CAISEGRNSGNTIYF. The chain joins TRBV10-3 to TRBJ1-3; D uncertain. V gave up 3 bases and J gave up 0 bases, with 9 bases separating them. In germline, CDR1 is ENHRY, CDR2 SYGVKD. The CDR3 totals 15 residues.

This clonotype has at least ten counts. The chain is built from TRBV20-1 and TRBJ1-6; 8 bases are a match to TRBD1. Losses at the gene ends were 6 bases for V and 3 bases for J; bases not matched to a gene: 7. The CDR3 runs to 15 residues. CDR1 is DFQATT and CDR2 is SNEGSKA in the germline V gene (reference sequence). CDR3 nucleotide sequence: TGCAGTGCCCGTGAAACAGGGGGCTATAATTCACCCCTCCACTTT. Its translation is CSARETGGYNSPLHF.

The chain is built from TRBV21-1 and TRBJ1-4. TRBV21-1 is a listed pseudogene. CDR3 length: 14 amino acids. The CDR3 sequence is CASRKGRDNEKLFF. The CDR3 DNA reads TGTGCCAGCAGAAAAGGGAGGGATAATGAAAAACTGTTTTTT.

The table lists this clonotype with a few counts. The J gene is TRBJ2-7, the V gene TRBV10-3, with D tentatively TRBD1 (6 bases). The CDR3 length is 16 residues. Germline V gene lookup returns CDR1 ENHRY and CDR2 SYGVKD. V lost 3 bases and J 0 bases, leaving 15 bases between the germline ends. In DNA, the CDR3 is TGTGCCATCAGTGAAATCACAGGGCAGAGCTCCTACGAGCAGTACTTC. Amino acid sequence: CAISEITGQSSYEQYF.

The chain recombines TRBV5-1 with TRBJ1-6; D remains ambiguous. Per germline, CDR1 SGHRS and CDR2 YFSETQ. This CDR3 spans 15 amino acids. Trimming removed 6 bases from V and 10 bases from J, with 20 bases in between. CDR3: CASKPLGRLESPLHF. The DNA of the CDR3 is TGCGCCAGCAAACCCTTGGGCCGATTGGAATCACCCCTCCACTTT.

This clonotype has a count of ten or more. This chain links TRBV11-2 with TRBJ1-1, with D perhaps matching TRBD1 (6 bases). V lost 4 bases to trimming and J lost 0 bases, with 15 bases between them. There are 16 residues in the CDR3. Germline lookup yields CDR1 SGHAT and CDR2 FQNNGV. The CDR3 nucleotides read TGTGCCAGCAGCTCTCGACCGACAGGCCTGAACACTGAAGCTTTCTTT. Protein sequence: CASSSRPTGLNTEAFF.

The chain couples TRBV12-3 or TRBV12-4 to TRBJ2-5, with 8 bases aligning to TRBD1. V dropped 3 bases and J dropped 7; count of bases not matched to a gene: 7. CDR3 size: 14 residues. The CDR3 coding sequence is TGTGCCAGCAGTTTGGACAGGGAAATAGCGACCCAGTACTTC. It translates to CASSLDREIATQYF.

This clonotype appeared many times. The J gene is TRBJ1-6, the V gene TRBV3-1; D ambiguous. From germline, CDR1 is LGHDT and CDR2 YNNKEL (reference sequence). Between the trimmed V and J ends, which lost 5 bases and 10 bases, there was a span of 12 bases. There are 13 residues in the CDR3. As DNA, the CDR3 is TGTGCCAGCAGCATCGGCCTCTACTCACCCCTCCACTTT. This sequence encodes CASSIGLYSPLHF.

This clonotype was recorded a few times. This chain uses TRBV6-5 with TRBJ1-1; D gene uncertain. Trimming cost V 0 bases and J 5 bases, with 10 bases left between them. From germline, CDR1 is MNHEY and CDR2 SVGAGI. This CDR3 comprises 14 residues. The CDR3, as DNA: TGTGCCAGCAGTTACTCAGGCCGGAATACTGAAGCTTTCTTT. It is translated as CASSYSGRNTEAFF.

The genes are TRBV20-1 and TRBJ2-1; 12 bases line up with TRBD2. The CDR3 contains 14 residues. The trim removed 1 base at V and 9 bases at J, leaving 4 bases unmatched. Germline V gene sequence: CDR1 DFQATT, CDR2 SNEGSKA (reference sequence). Here the CDR3 reads CSARGTSGISEQFF. For the CDR3, the DNA is TGCAGTGCTAGAGGGACTAGCGGGATAAGTGAGCAGTTCTTC.

This chain links TRBV7-8 with TRBJ2-3, with D unresolved. The V end lost 1 base, the J end lost 0 bases, and 8 bases lay between the germline ends. The CDR3 runs 15 residues. From germline, CDR1 is SGHVS and CDR2 FQNEAQ. In nucleotides, the CDR3 is TGTGCCAGCAGCTTAGGTCGGCTGAGCACAGATACGCAGTATTTT. Its translation is CASSLGRLSTDTQYF.

This clonotype was detected ten times or more. The CDR3 DNA sequence: TGCAGTGCTAGAGTGCGCCAGCTATCTGGGGCCAACGTCCTGACTTTC. Its translation: CSARVRQLSGANVLTF. This chain joins TRBV20-1 and TRBJ2-6; D is uncertain. The V gene lost 1 base and the J gene lost 1 base, with 11 bases spanning the gap. CDR1 is DFQATT, CDR2 SNEGSKA, per germline (reference sequence). CDR3 length: 16 residues.

This chain connects TRBV29-1 to TRBJ1-4; no reliable D call. This CDR3 has 13 amino acids. V was trimmed by 7 bases and J by 5 bases, leaving 14 bases between them. Germline CDR1 reads SQVTM; CDR2 reads ANQGSEA. CDR3 sequence (DNA): TGCAGCGCCGTCGATCAATGGAATGAAAAACTGTTTTTT. This codes for CSAVDQWNEKLFF.

V and J are TRBV9 and TRBJ1-2, with TRBD1 matching over 8 bases. This CDR3 region has 16 residues. Per germline, CDR1 SGDLS and CDR2 YYNGEE. The trim removed 3 bases at V and 8 bases at J, leaving 15 bases unmatched. The CDR3 DNA reads TGTGCCAGCAGCGCTCGACAGGGGAGAACCTCTGGGGGCTACACCTTC. Translation gives CASSARQGRTSGGYTF. Variable domain in full (rest from reference TRBV9 and TRBJ1-2): DSGVTQTPKHLITATGQRVTLRCSPRSGDLSVYWYQQSLDQGLQFLIQYYNGEERAKGNILERFSAQQFPDLHSELNLSSLELGDSALYFCASSARQGRTSGGYTFGSGTRLTVV.

V usage is TRBV5-1 and J usage is TRBJ2-7; 10 bases are shared with TRBD1. Germline V gene lookup returns CDR1 SGHRS and CDR2 YFSETQ. This CDR3 region has 15 residues. V shed 4 bases and J 3 bases; nucleotides not matched to a gene: 7. CDR3 in DNA: TGCGCCAGCAGCCCTGGGTGGGACAGGGGCTACGAGCAGTACTTC. Protein product: CASSPGWDRGYEQYF.

The genes are TRBV20-1 and TRBJ1-2; TRBD1 might be the D (6 bases). The V gene's germline CDR1 is DFQATT and CDR2 SNEGSKA (reference sequence). The CDR3 is 13 amino acids. V lost 6 bases and J 5 bases, leaving 16 bases between the germline ends. The CDR3 is CSALGQGGYGYTF. CDR3 coding DNA: TGCAGTGCCCTCGGGCAAGGGGGATATGGCTACACCTTC.

CDR3 amino acids: CASSYFRPGGNSYNSPLHF. The CDR3 DNA reads as TGTGCCAGCAGTTACTTCCGGCCTGGGGGGAACTCCTATAATTCACCCCTCCACTTT. The V and J genes are TRBV6-5 and TRBJ1-6; TRBD1 is a possible D gene (5 bases). The CDR3 length is 19 residues. Trimming took off 1 base at V and 0 bases at J, with 16 bases between the two ends. Looked up from germline, CDR1 is MNHEY and CDR2 is SVGAGI.

The chain uses TRBV9 and TRBJ2-5; possible D gene TRBD1, 6 bases. The V gene's germline CDR1 is SGDLS and CDR2 YYNGEE. Between the trimmed V and J ends, which lost 0 bases and 5 bases, there was a span of 14 bases. CDR3 length: 15 residues. The CDR3 DNA reads as TGTGCCAGCAGCGTAGTCGTGGGGGCCGGGGAGACCCAGTACTTC. Translation gives CASSVVVGAGETQYF.

In its sample, this clonotype was seen many times. The rearrangement links TRBV12-3 or TRBV12-4 to TRBJ2-3, with 7 bases aligning to TRBD1. The CDR3 contains 13 residues. CDR3 residues: CASLTGLTDTQYF. The DNA for the CDR3 is TGTGCATCATTGACAGGGCTAACAGATACGCAGTATTTT.

This clonotype was counted a few times. The CDR3 DNA sequence: TGTGCCACCAGCCCCTCGGGCCGGGACGAGCAGTACTTC. Translated: CATSPSGRDEQYF. This sequence joins TRBV15 and TRBJ2-7; no firm D call. With 5 bases removed from V and 5 bases from J, the gap between germline ends came to 13 bases. CDR3 size: 13 residues. Germline CDR1 reads LNHNV; CDR2 reads YYDKDF (reference sequence).

The chain joins TRBV27 to TRBJ1-5; D remains unclear. Trimming removed 5 bases at V and 4 bases at J, with 9 bases between. Per germline, CDR1 MNHEY and CDR2 SMNVEV (reference sequence). The CDR3 runs to 13 residues. The CDR3 protein is CASSVTENQPQHF. As DNA, the CDR3 is TGTGCCAGCAGTGTAACAGAGAATCAGCCCCAGCATTTT.

This clonotype has just a few counts. The chain carries TRBV30 and TRBJ1-5, with a possible D match to TRBD1 (5 bases). The germline CDR1 and CDR2 sequences are GTSNPN and SVGIG (reference sequence). Between the trimmed V and J ends, which lost 5 bases and 0 bases, there was a span of 8 bases. This CDR3 contains 13 residues. CDR3 loop: CAWGGGSNQPQHF. The CDR3 coding sequence is TGTGCCTGGGGGGGTGGTAGCAATCAGCCCCAGCATTTT. The variable domain in full, with the rest retrieved from reference TRBV30 and TRBJ1-5, is SQTIHQWPATLVQPVGSPLSLECTVEGTSNPNLYWYRQAAGRGLQLLFYSVGIGQISSEVPQNLSASRPQDRQFILSSKKLLLSDSGFYLCAWGGGSNQPQHFGDGTRLSIL.

This clonotype was seen at least ten times. This chain joins TRBV14 and TRBJ2-3; D not certain. The CDR3 is made up of 14 amino acids. Trimming removed 4 bases at V and 8 bases at J, with 16 bases between. From germline, CDR1 is SGHDN and CDR2 FVKESK. DNA of the CDR3: TGTGCCAGCAGCCCCTATCTTGGCGAAGGTACGCAGTATTTT. Translated: CASSPYLGEGTQYF.

The J gene is TRBJ1-1, the V gene TRBV5-1; D is unclear. CDR1 is SGHRS and CDR2 is YFSETQ in the germline V gene. V gave up 0 bases and J gave up 0 bases, with 6 bases separating them. The CDR3 extends over 14 amino acids. CDR3 nucleotide sequence: TGCGCCAGCAGCTTGGGGATCATGAACACTGAAGCTTTCTTT. This gives the protein CASSLGIMNTEAFF. Complete variable domain (other parts from reference TRBV5-1 and TRBJ1-1): KAGVTQTPRYLIKTRGQQVTLSCSPISGHRSVSWYQQTPGQGLQFLFEYFSETQRNKGNFPGRFSGRQFSNSRSEMNVSTLELGDSALYLCASSLGIMNTEAFFGQGTRLTVV.

This clonotype has at least ten counts. The chain has TRBV15 and TRBJ1-6; D is perhaps TRBD1 (5 bases). The CDR3 sequence is 14 residues long. CDR1 and CDR2 (germline): LNHNV, YYDKDF (reference sequence). V was cut by 3 bases and J by 7 bases, with 10 bases left in between. DNA for the CDR3: TGTGCCACCAGCAGGGCAGGGACCAATTCACCCCTCCACTTT. Encoded protein: CATSRAGTNSPLHF.

This clonotype has just a few counts. The chain links TRBV29-1 to TRBJ2-1, with TRBD1 identical over 8 bases. The V gene end was trimmed by 7 bases and the J gene end by 6 bases; junction bases not matched to a gene: 8. The CDR3 runs 13 residues. Germline-derived CDR1 and CDR2 are SQVTM and ANQGSEA. The CDR3, as DNA: TGCAGCGCAGGACAGGGAGGAATCAATGAGCAGTTCTTC. Protein product: CSAGQGGINEQFF.